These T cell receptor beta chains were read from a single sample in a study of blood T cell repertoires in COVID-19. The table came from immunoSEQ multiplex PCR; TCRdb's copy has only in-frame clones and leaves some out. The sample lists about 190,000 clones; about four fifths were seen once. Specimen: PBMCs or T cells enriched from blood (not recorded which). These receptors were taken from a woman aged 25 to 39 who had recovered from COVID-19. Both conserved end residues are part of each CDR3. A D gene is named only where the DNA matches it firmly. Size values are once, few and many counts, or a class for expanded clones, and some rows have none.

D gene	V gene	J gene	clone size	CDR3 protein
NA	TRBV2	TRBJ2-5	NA	CASKGQGYQETQYF
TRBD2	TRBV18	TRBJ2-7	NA	CASSPGGGYYEQYF
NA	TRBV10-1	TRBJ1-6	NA	CASSEQVNSPLHF
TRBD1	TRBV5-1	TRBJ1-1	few	CASFLDTGTGGGIAFF
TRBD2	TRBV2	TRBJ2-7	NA	CASSALAGAGEQYF
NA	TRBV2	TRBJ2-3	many	CASSPLLYRELTDTQYF
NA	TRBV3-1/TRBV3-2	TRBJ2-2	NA	CASSQEGVVGELFF
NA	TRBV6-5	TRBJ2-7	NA	CASNVDRYSSYEQYF
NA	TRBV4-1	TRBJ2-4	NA	CASSPTGGLRNIQYF
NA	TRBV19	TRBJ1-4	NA	CASSEGQRVKEEKLFF
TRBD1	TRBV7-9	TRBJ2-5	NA	CASSLAWTGKKTQYF
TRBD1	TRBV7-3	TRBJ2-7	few	CASSLRPGGQLDYEQYF
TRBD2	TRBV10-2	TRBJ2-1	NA	CASSPRGSGGGNEQFF
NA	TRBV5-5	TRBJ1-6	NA	CASSSRVNSPLHF
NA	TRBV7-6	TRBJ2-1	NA	CASSTNRVKNEQFF
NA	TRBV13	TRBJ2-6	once	CASTHRQGSSGANVLTF
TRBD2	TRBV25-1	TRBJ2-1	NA	CASSETGLPFYEQFF
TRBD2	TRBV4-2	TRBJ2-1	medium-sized	CASSQEVLAGDVDEQFF
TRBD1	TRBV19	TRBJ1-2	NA	CASSPTGTGGIVSGYTF
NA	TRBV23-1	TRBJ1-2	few	CASSHPTTANYGYTF
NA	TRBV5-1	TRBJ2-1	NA	CASSLRIRGNEQFF
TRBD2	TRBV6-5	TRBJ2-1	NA	CASSYASGTSYNEQFF
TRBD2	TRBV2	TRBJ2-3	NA	CAARASGGTTDTQYF
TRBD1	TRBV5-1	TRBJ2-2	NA	CASSYRGQGGNTGELFF
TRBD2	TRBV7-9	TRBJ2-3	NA	CASSSSGRGDTQYF
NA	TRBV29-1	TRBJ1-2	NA	CSVEVGAGSGGYTF
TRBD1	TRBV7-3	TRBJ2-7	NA	CASSQPGQGSYEQYF